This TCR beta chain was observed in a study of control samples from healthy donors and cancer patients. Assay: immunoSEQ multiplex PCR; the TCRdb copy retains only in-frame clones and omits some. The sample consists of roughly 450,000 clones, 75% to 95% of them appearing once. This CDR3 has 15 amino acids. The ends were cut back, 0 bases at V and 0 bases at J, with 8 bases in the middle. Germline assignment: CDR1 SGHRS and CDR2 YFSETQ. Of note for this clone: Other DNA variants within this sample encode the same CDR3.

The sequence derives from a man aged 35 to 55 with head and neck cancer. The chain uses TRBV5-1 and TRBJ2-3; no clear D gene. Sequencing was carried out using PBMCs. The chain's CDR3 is CASSLDPSSTDTQYF. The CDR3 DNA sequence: TGCGCCAGCAGCTTGGATCCATCTAGCACAGATACGCAGTATTTT.